This TCR beta chain was captured by sequencing in a study of cytomegalovirus exposure and HLA in healthy donors. Study information: Genotyping showed 81% of approximately 430 donors falling in the Caucasian-associated ancestry cluster.

With 60 Vbeta and 13 Jbeta primers, the PCR was carried out. Sequencing was performed with immunoSEQ multiplex PCR; in TCRdb, only in-frame clones are kept and a portion is missing. The table shows hundreds of thousands of clones, with under 70% occurring only once. This clone has just a few counts. Antigen specificity is unknown. General study points: A list of approximately 160 TCR beta chains associated with cytomegalovirus was given. The classifier reportedly diagnosed cytomegalovirus status with high sensitivity and specificity. Later work found most CMV-associated TCR beta chains apparently HLA-restricted.

The clonotype comes from a man between 35 and 55 years old in good health and CMV-seropositive. Sample: PBMCs.

The CDR3: CASSSTRGVADTQYF. CDR3 nucleotides: TGTGCCAGCAGTTCCACGCGGGGAGTAGCAGATACGCAGTATTTT. The chain employs TRBV6-6 and TRBJ2-3, with D perhaps TRBD2 (6 bases). Germline V gives CDR1 MNHNY, CDR2 SVGAGI (reference sequence). The CDR3 covers 15 residues. V gave up 4 bases and J gave up 4 bases, with 15 bases separating them.